These T cell receptor beta chains were read from a single sample in a study of post-analysis software for immune sequencing data. TCRdb ran MiXCR on the PCR reads and lists one entry per CDR3 protein. The sample carries about 800,000 distinct CDR3 sequences, roughly 27% recorded once. The specimen sequenced was blood. These receptors all stem from a girl aged 10-17 years with multiple sclerosis. Each CDR3 is given with its conserved first and last residue. Fields, in order: clone size, V gene, D gene, CDR3 protein. A D gene is named only where the DNA matches it firmly. Clone sizes are given selectively: once, few, many, or a class where the clone is expanded.

clone size: once; V gene: TRBV20-1; D gene: .; CDR3 protein: CSASREVSTEAFF
clone size: .; V gene: TRBV9; D gene: .; CDR3 protein: CASSVWSRGSSYNEQFF
clone size: .; V gene: TRBV10-3; D gene: TRBD2; CDR3 protein: CAISESYSGGLTDTQYF
clone size: few; V gene: TRBV5-1; D gene: .; CDR3 protein: CASSPRGASDLGEQYF
clone size: .; V gene: TRBV25-1; D gene: TRBD1; CDR3 protein: CASSDRGWGNSPLHF
clone size: once; V gene: TRBV20-1; D gene: .; CDR3 protein: CSAIGRGVEQFF
clone size: .; V gene: TRBV7-2; D gene: .; CDR3 protein: CVSSLVADPGVGYGYTF
clone size: .; V gene: TRBV29-1; D gene: .; CDR3 protein: CSVEQRETQYF
clone size: few; V gene: TRBV14; D gene: .; CDR3 protein: CASSRRGSSYNEQFF
clone size: .; V gene: TRBV6-1; D gene: .; CDR3 protein: CASSEAPFDGYYEQYF